This entry features one T cell receptor (beta chain) sequence. The table lists this clone with a count of one. No cognate antigen has been identified for it. There are no base qualities to consult, and no much larger clone falls within one base. The data originate from a study of blood T cell repertoires in COVID-19 (dated by TCRdb to the early 2020s). In terms of the full investigation: Samples from collaborators originated in the United States, Italy and Spain and spanned both the acute and convalescent phases of COVID-19. The material from the prospective study consisted of cDNA or gDNA derived from T cells, B-cell-depleted T cells, or PBMCs. Subjects who had been exposed to COVID-19, were actively infected with it, or had recovered from it provided the deeply sampled blood TCRbeta repertoires that made up the dataset. The repertoires were released in a freely available public database meant as a resource for research on the immune response to SARS-CoV-2. Samples came from the ongoing ImmuneRACE study (first 160 participants) plus 1,254 subjects from 6 global collaborators. Sample metadata almost always included a de-identified subject ID, COVID-19 status, age in years and sex. Where available, HLA class I and class II types were taken from metadata supplied by the sample provider and were not determined by assay-based typing.

The CDR3 numbers 14 residues from cysteine through phenylalanine. Only CDR3 DNA is held: 42 bases, read in frame from base 1. CDR1 SGHNT and CDR2 YYREEE were looked up in the germline V gene (reference sequence). The trim is 2 bases for V and 1 base for J, with a gap of 7 bases between the germline ends. What the research found in general, with its limitations: The amount of clinical and demographic metadata varied by source and participant and was provided uncurated.

At one collaborating source in Seattle, patients were enrolled during active infection and were followed longitudinally through the course of disease. The collaborating institutions used their own protocols to collect whole blood in K2EDTA tubes. For TCRbeta analysis, collaborators shipped samples as frozen whole blood, isolated PBMCs, or DNA extracted from either of those sample types. TCRbeta CDR3 regions were amplified from genomic DNA by means of the immunoSEQ Assay, a bias-controlled multiplex PCR. On the study's bioinformatics: The number of nucleated cells in each sample was estimated from the amplification of reference gene primers within the assay. Sequence reads were collapsed and filtered to measure the absolute abundance of every unique TCRbeta CDR3 rearrangement. For each sample, productive Simpson clonality was calculated by taking the square root of Simpson's diversity index across productive rearrangements. TCRdb took over this immuneACCESS table, retaining in-frame rearrangements with V and J assigned. Such tables are incomplete; in checked studies, under half of the missing clones stem from an unresolved V gene, and the remainder is unexplained. For V, J and clone size, that table is used; D and trimming come from the DNA. The sample includes roughly 190,000 clones, with 80% to 90% observed a single time. The leading ten clones occupy 14% of the sample.

Sequenced: peripheral blood. The clonotype comes from a woman aged 65 to 85 with COVID-19, enrolled during active disease. The V gene is TRBV5-4 and the J gene is TRBJ1-3, with a weak D call of TRBD1 (5 bases match). CDR3 sequence: CASSLRGSGNTIYF. The DNA sequence reads TGTGCCAGCAGCTTAAGGGGATCTGGAAACACCATATATTTT.